The T cell receptor beta chain described here comes from a study of CD8 T cells in ankylosing spondylitis. General study points: Disease-linked clones reportedly concentrated significantly in matched ankylosing spondylitis synovial fluid. In peripheral blood, disease-linked CD8+ clones occurred at relatively low frequencies.

Comments on this clonotype: The antigen remains undetermined.

TCRdb processed the 5' RACE reads anew with MiXCR; each CDR3 protein has one entry. The repertoire holds approximately 240,000 distinct CDR3 sequences, with over 9.5% as singletons. The V and J ends lost 1 base and 5 bases respectively, with 11 bases between them. The V gene's germline CDR1 is LGHDT and CDR2 YNNKEL (reference sequence). The CDR3 runs to 14 residues. This TCR derives from a male donor with ankylosing spondylitis or in good health (not recorded which). The chain is built from TRBV3-1 and TRBJ2-5; D is unclear. The sequencing sample was made of blood, either unsorted or a sorted T cell fraction (not recorded which). The CDR3 loop is CASSQGMAGETQYF. CDR3 nucleotide sequence: TGTGCCAGCAGCCAAGGAATGGCCGGGGAGACCCAGTACTTC.